Following are 8 T cell receptor beta chains from one sample sequenced in a study of T cell responses to AZD1222 COVID-19 vaccine. Assay used: immunoSEQ multiplex PCR; TCRdb lists only in-frame clones, some missing. The sample records approximately 110,000 clones, over 75% being singletons. Source: peripheral blood, taken on day 0 of AZD1222 vaccination. These receptors originate from an adult in good health.

The chain combines TRBV19 with TRBJ1-5; the match to TRBD1 covers 7 bases. Germline-derived CDR1 and CDR2 are LNHDA and SQIVND (reference sequence). The junction had 5 bases not matched to a gene; V was cut back by 4 bases and J by 2 bases. The CDR3 has 15 residues. The CDR3 region is CASSTTGLGNQPQHF. The CDR3 nucleotides read TGTGCCAGTAGTACGACAGGGCTAGGCAATCAGCCCCAGCATTTT. Supplemented by reference TRBV19 and TRBJ1-5, the full variable domain reads DGGITQSPKYLFRKEGQNVTLSCEQNLNHDAMYWYRQDPGQGLRLIYYSQIVNDFQKGDIAEGYSVSREKKESFPLTVTSAQKNPTAFYLCASSTTGLGNQPQHFGDGTRLSIL.

The gene calls are TRBV11-3 and TRBJ2-3, with D perhaps TRBD2 (5 bases). This CDR3 region has 13 residues. Trimming stripped 3 bases from V and 3 bases from J, with 7 bases between. Per germline, CDR1 SGHNT and CDR2 YENEEA. The CDR3 DNA reads as TGTGCCAGCAGCTTGTCGGGGACAGATACGCAGTATTTT. Protein product: CASSLSGTDTQYF. Together with reference TRBV11-3 and TRBJ2-3, the CDR3 gives the full variable domain: EAGVVQSPRYKIIEKKQPVAFWCNPISGHNTLYWYLQNLGQGPELLIRYENEEAVDDSQLPKDRFSAERLKGVDSTLKIQPAELGDSAVYLCASSLSGTDTQYFGPGTRLTVL.

The chain is built from TRBV12-5 and TRBJ2-5; TRBD1 agrees at 10 bases. J gave up 5 bases and V 5 bases, and 5 bases lay outside the gene matches. Germline CDR1 is LGHNT and CDR2 is FRNRAP. The CDR3 is 14 amino acids. The CDR3 nucleotides read TGTGCTAGTGGTCCGGGACAGGGGATGGAGACCCAGTACTTC. Protein product: CASGPGQGMETQYF.

This chain uses TRBV19 with TRBJ1-2; maybe TRBD1 (5 bases). The CDR3 has 15 residues. V was cut by 4 bases and J by 5 bases, with 17 bases left in between. The germline V gene encodes CDR1 LNHDA and CDR2 SQIVND (reference sequence). CDR3 sequence (DNA): TGTGCCAGTAGTAGTAGGGACGGCGGATTATATGGCTACACCTTC. It codes for CASSSRDGGLYGYTF. The whole variable domain, remainder taken from reference TRBV19 and TRBJ1-2, is DGGITQSPKYLFRKEGQNVTLSCEQNLNHDAMYWYRQDPGQGLRLIYYSQIVNDFQKGDIAEGYSVSREKKESFPLTVTSAQKNPTAFYLCASSSRDGGLYGYTFGSGTRLTVV.

The chain couples TRBV5-6 to TRBJ1-2, with D hard to call. The ends were cut back, 4 bases at V and 4 bases at J, with 17 bases in the middle. The CDR3 sequence is 15 residues long. CDR1 and CDR2 from the germline V gene are SGHDT and YYEEEE. The CDR3 DNA is TGTGCCAGCAGCGGAGATATCGGGGAAGGCTATGGCTACACCTTC. Protein product: CASSGDIGEGYGYTF.

The V call is TRBV4-3, the J call TRBJ2-2; D may be TRBD1 (6 bases). Germline CDR1 and CDR2: LGHNA and YSLEER. The CDR3 is 14 amino acids. V was shortened by 2 bases and J by 6 bases, with 10 bases between the two germline ends. The CDR3 DNA sequence: TGCGCCAGCAGCCAACAACAGGGTCCCGGGGAGCTGTTTTTT. It codes for CASSQQQGPGELFF.

V usage is TRBV2 and J usage is TRBJ1-2; TRBD1 matches at 7 bases. The CDR3 totals 13 residues. From germline, CDR1 is SNHLY and CDR2 FYNNEI. With 8 bases clipped from V and 4 bases from J, the junction kept 7 bases outside the gene matches. The CDR3 sequence: CASRGGTAYGYTF. The CDR3 nucleotides read TGTGCCAGCCGAGGAGGGACAGCCTATGGCTACACCTTC.

The CDR3 bases are TGTGCCAGTAGTCGTCAGGGGTACGAGCAGTACTTC. Residues: CASSRQGYEQYF. The V call is TRBV19, the J call TRBJ2-7; D might be TRBD1 (6 bases). The CDR3 consists of 12 residues. V lost 5 bases to trimming and J lost 4 bases, with 9 bases between them. Germline V gene data show CDR1 as LNHDA and CDR2 as SQIVND (reference sequence).